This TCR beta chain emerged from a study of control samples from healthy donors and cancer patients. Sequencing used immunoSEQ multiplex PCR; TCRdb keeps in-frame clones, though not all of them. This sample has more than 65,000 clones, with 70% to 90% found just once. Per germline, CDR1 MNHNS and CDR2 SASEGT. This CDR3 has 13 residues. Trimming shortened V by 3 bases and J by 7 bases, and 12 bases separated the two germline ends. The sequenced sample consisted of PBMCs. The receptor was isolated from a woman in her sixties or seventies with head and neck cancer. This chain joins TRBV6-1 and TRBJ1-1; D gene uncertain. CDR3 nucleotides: TGTGCCAGCAGTGATCAACAAGGCTTTGAAGCTTTCTTT. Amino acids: CASSDQQGFEAFF.